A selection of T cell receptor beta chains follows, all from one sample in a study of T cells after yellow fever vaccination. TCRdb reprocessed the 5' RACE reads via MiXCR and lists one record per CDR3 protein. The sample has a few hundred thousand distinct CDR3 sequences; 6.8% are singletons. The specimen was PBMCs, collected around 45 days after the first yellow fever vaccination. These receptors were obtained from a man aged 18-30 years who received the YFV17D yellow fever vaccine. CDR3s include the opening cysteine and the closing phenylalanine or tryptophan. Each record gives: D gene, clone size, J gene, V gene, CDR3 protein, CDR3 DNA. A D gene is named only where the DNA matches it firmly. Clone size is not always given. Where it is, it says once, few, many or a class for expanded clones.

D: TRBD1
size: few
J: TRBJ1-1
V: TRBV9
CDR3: CASSIEGQGKTEAFF
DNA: TGTGCCAGCAGCATAGAAGGACAGGGGAAGACTGAAGCTTTCTTT

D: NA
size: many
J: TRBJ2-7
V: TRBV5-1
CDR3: CASSFARFYEQYF
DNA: TGCGCCAGCAGCTTTGCCAGGTTTTACGAGCAGTACTTC

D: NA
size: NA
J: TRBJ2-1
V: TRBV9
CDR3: CSSSPKVGESYNEQFF
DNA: TGTTCCAGCAGCCCCAAAGTGGGGGAGTCCTACAATGAGCAGTTCTTC

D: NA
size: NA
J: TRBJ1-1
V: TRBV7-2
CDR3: CASSLVYYGEAFF
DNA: TGTGCCAGCAGCTTAGTCTATTACGGGGAAGCTTTCTTT

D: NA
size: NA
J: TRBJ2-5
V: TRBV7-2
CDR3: CASSLQRAYETQYF
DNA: TGTGCCAGCAGCTTACAGCGGGCCTACGAGACCCAGTACTTC

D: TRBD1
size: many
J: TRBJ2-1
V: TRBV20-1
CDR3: CSAEQGSYNEQFF
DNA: TGCAGTGCTGAACAGGGGTCCTACAATGAGCAGTTCTTC

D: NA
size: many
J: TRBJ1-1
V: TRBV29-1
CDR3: CSVGRGDTEAFF
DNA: TGCAGCGTTGGGCGGGGGGACACTGAAGCTTTCTTT

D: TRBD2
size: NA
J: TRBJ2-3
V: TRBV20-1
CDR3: CSARESSGTDTQYF
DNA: TGCAGTGCTAGAGAGTCTAGCGGGACAGATACGCAGTATTTT

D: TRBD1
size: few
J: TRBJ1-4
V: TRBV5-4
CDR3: CASSPGTGLTNEKLFF
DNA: TGTGCCAGCAGCCCCGGGACAGGGCTGACTAATGAAAAACTGTTTTTT

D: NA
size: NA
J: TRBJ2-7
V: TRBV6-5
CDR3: CASSYRGHRGSYEQYF
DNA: TGTGCCAGCAGTTATCGGGGACATCGGGGCTCCTACGAGCAGTACTTC

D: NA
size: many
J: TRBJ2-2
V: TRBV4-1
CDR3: CASSQENTGELFF
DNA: TGTGCCAGCAGCCAGGAGAACACCGGGGAGCTGTTTTTT

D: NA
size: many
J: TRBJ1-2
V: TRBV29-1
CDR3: CSVATSGYTF
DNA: TGCAGCGTTGCCACGTCCGGCTACACCTTC

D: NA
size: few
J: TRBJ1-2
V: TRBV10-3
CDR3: CAIMGWAAGGYTF
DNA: TGTGCCATCATGGGCTGGGCCGCTGGCGGCTACACCTTC

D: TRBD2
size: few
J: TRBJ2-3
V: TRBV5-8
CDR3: CASSLSGGPLQADTQYF
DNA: TGTGCCAGCAGCTTAAGCGGGGGGCCCTTGCAGGCAGATACGCAGTATTTT

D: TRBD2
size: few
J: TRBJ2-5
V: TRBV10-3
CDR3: CAISAYSGETQYF
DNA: TGTGCCATCAGTGCCTATAGCGGGGAGACCCAGTACTTC

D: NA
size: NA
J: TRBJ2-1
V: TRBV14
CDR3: CASSPALRSGTEYNEQFF
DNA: TGTGCCAGCAGCCCGGCACTGCGATCCGGGACGGAATACAATGAGCAGTTCTTC